A selection of T cell receptor beta chains follows, all from one sample in a study of cytomegalovirus exposure and HLA in healthy donors. Clones were sequenced by immunoSEQ multiplex PCR, and TCRdb holds only the in-frame ones, with some missing. The sample records around 130,000 clones, 80% being singletons. The sample was PBMCs. Receptors originate from a man aged 25 to 45 in good health and CMV-seronegative. Each CDR3 is given with its conserved first and last residue. A D gene is named only where the DNA matches it firmly. A clone size is listed for some rows: how often the clone was seen (once, few, many), or a class if it is expanded.

J gene | V gene | D gene | clone size | CDR3 protein | CDR3 DNA
TRBJ2-7 | TRBV13 | TRBD2 | - | CASSYPGTSGGVSYEQYF | TGTGCCAGCAGCTACCCCGGGACTAGCGGGGGAGTTTCCTACGAGCAGTACTTC
TRBJ1-4 | TRBV28 | - | - | CASSLRRGTNEKLFF | TGTGCCAGCAGTTTACGCAGGGGAACGAATGAAAAACTGTTTTTT
TRBJ1-1 | TRBV9 | - | few | CASSAPTGLHTEAFF | TGTGCCAGCAGCGCACCCACCGGGTTACACACTGAAGCTTTCTTT
TRBJ1-4 | TRBV5-6 | - | - | CASSSWQGWEKLFF | TGTGCCAGCAGCTCATGGCAGGGTTGGGAAAAACTGTTTTTT
TRBJ2-7 | TRBV5-6 | - | - | CASSLPRTAYEQYF | TGTGCCAGCAGCTTGCCAAGGACTGCTTACGAGCAGTACTTC
TRBJ2-1 | TRBV5-6 | - | few | CASSLVGGAGDEQFF | TGTGCCAGCAGCTTGGTGGGGGGGGCCGGAGATGAGCAGTTCTTC
TRBJ2-3 | TRBV5-3 | TRBD2 | - | CARSLDGWAGDTDTQYF | TGTGCCAGAAGCTTGGACGGTTGGGCGGGAGACACAGATACGCAGTATTTT
TRBJ2-5 | TRBV11-2 | - | - | CASSATRGRQETQYF | TGTGCCAGCAGCGCTACGCGGGGAAGACAAGAGACCCAGTACTTC
TRBJ2-3 | TRBV21-1 | - | - | CASSKVGGPDTQYF | TGTGCCAGCAGCAAAGTTGGGGGCCCAGATACGCAGTATTTT
TRBJ2-3 | TRBV7-3 | - | - | CASSSGGGTDTQYF | TGTGCCAGCAGCTCTGGCGGAGGCACAGATACGCAGTATTTT
TRBJ2-7 | TRBV6-5 | TRBD2 | - | CASRPSGGTPYEQYF | TGTGCCAGCAGGCCCTCGGGGGGGACCCCCTACGAGCAGTACTTC
TRBJ2-7 | TRBV6-1 | - | few | CASSSEPGLNHEQYF | TGTGCCAGCAGCTCGGAGCCGGGACTTAACCACGAGCAGTACTTC